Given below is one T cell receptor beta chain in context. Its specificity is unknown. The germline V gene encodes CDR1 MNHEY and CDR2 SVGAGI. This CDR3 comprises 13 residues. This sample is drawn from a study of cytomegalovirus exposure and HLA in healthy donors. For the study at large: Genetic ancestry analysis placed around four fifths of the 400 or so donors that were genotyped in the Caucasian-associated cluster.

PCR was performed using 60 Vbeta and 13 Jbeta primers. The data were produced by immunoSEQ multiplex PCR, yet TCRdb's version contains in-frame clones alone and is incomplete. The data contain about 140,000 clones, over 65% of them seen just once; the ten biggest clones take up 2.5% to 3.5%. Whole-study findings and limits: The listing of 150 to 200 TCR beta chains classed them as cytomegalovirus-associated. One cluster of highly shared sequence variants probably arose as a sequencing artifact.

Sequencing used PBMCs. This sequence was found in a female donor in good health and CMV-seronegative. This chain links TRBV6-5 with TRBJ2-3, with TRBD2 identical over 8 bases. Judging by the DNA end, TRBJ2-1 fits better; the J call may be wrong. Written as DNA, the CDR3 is TGTGCCAGCAGCTTGGGACTAGTCACTGAGCAGTTCTTC. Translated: CASSLGLVTEQFF.